This TCR beta chain was recorded in a study of blood T cell repertoires in COVID-19. The CDR3 sequence is 16 residues long. Per the germline V gene, CDR1 is SGDLS and CDR2 is YYNGEE. V was trimmed by 3 bases and J by 5 bases, leaving 15 bases between them. In the authors' workflow: Nucleated cell counts were estimated from reference gene primer amplification. Profiled with immunoSEQ multiplex PCR; TCRdb holds only in-frame clones, not every one. That table is the source of V, J and clone size, and D and trimming were worked out from the DNA. This table holds about 300,000 clones, about 85% found once. Cohort placement rested on clinical history that participants reported themselves.

The sequencing input was PBMCs or T cells enriched from blood (not recorded which). The receptor was isolated from a woman aged 45-60 years who had recovered from COVID-19. The chain joins TRBV9 to TRBJ1-6; maybe TRBD1 (6 bases). The CDR3 DNA reads TGTGCCAGCAGCGCAACAGGGAGGGCTAATAATTCACCCCTCCACTTT. This sequence encodes CASSATGRANNSPLHF.